This entry lists 3 T cell receptor beta chains sequenced from one sample in a study of blood T cell repertoires in COVID-19. Libraries were prepared by immunoSEQ multiplex PCR; TCRdb keeps only in-frame clonotypes and omits some of them. The profile covers about 79,000 clones, with around 89% appearing a single time and about 15% taken by the ten largest. Sequencing was done on a sample of peripheral blood. Receptors originate from an older man with active or convalescent COVID-19.

The V gene is TRBV15, the J gene TRBJ1-5; maybe TRBD1 (5 bases). V shed 5 bases and J shed 2 bases, with 13 bases lying between them. Per germline, CDR1 LNHNV and CDR2 YYDKDF (reference sequence). CDR3 length: 15 amino acids. Here the CDR3 DNA reads TGTGCCACCAGCGGGAGGGGCGCGGGCAATCAGCCCCAGCATTTT. Translated, it gives CATSGRGAGNQPQHF.

Written as DNA, the CDR3 is TGTGCCAGCAGCTTCAGGGGCAATAATTCACCCCTCCACTTT. This codes for CASSFRGNNSPLHF. The chain combines TRBV11-1 with TRBJ1-6; tentative D call: TRBD1 (6 bases). Per the germline V gene, CDR1 is SGHAT and CDR2 is FQDESV (reference sequence). The CDR3 totals 14 residues. Trimming removed 3 bases at V and 5 bases at J, with 8 bases between.

This clone was found once. The rearrangement joins TRBV30 to TRBJ1-1; 7 bases agree with TRBD1. This CDR3 contains 16 residues. V was clipped by 3 bases and J by 3 bases; unmatched bases: 13. CDR1 is GTSNPN and CDR2 is SVGIG in the germline V gene (reference sequence). In DNA form, the CDR3 reads TGTGCCTGGAGATCAGGGGGTTATTTCGGGGACACTGAAGCTTTCTTT. It is translated as CAWRSGGYFGDTEAFF.